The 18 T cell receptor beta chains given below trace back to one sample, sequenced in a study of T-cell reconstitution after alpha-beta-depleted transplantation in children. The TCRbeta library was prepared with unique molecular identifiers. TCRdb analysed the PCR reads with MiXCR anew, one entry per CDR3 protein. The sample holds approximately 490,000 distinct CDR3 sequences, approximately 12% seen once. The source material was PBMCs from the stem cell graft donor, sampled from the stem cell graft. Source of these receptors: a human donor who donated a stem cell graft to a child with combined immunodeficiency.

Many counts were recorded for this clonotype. CDR3 protein: CSATRESSGNYNEQFF. CDR3 DNA: TGCAGTGCTACTAGGGAGTCTAGCGGGAACTACAATGAGCAGTTCTTC. This chain uses TRBV20-1 with TRBJ2-1, with 9 bases lining up with TRBD2. Trimming cost V 4 bases and J 3 bases; bases outside gene matches: 10. This CDR3 spans 16 amino acids. CDR1 DFQATT and CDR2 SNEGSKA come from the germline V gene (reference sequence).

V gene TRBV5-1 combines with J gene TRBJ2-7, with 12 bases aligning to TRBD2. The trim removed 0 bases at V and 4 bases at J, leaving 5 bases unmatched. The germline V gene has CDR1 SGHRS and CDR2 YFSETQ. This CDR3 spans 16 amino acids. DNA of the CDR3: TGCGCCAGCAGCTTGGTCCTAGCGGGAGGGGCGTACGAGCAGTACTTC. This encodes CASSLVLAGGAYEQYF.

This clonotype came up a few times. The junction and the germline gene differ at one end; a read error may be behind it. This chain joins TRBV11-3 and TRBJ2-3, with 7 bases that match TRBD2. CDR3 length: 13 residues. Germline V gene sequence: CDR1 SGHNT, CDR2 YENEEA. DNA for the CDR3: TGTGCCAGCAGCGTTAGTAGGGAGGGGCCCCTGAATTTT. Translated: CASSVSREGPLNF.

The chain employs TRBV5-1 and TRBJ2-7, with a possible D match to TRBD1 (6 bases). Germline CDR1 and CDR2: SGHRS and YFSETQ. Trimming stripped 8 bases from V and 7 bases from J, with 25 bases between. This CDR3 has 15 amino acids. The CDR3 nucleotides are TGCGCCAGTAGACGGTTTACCGGGACATCGGGGGAGCAGTACTTC. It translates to CASRRFTGTSGEQYF.

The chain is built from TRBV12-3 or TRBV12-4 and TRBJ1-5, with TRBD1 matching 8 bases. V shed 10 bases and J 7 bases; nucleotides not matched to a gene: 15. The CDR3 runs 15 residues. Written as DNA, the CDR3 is TGTGCCACCAGGGGGTCTCAGGGGGCACGGCAGCCCCAGCATTTT. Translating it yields CATRGSQGARQPQHF.

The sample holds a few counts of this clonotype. CDR3 in amino acids: CASSQTGVLGPLHF. Written as DNA, the CDR3 is TGTGCCAGCAGTCAGACGGGGGTATTGGGACCCCTCCACTTT. V gene TRBV12-3 or TRBV12-4 combines with J gene TRBJ1-6; a possible D gene is TRBD1 (5 bases). There are 14 residues in the CDR3. V was cut by 5 bases and J by 12 bases, with 17 bases left in between.

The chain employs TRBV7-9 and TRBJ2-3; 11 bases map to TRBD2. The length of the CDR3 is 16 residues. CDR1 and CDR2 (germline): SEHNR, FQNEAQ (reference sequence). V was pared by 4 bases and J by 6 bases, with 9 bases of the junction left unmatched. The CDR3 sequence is CASSSLAGEVGDTQYF. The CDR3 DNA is TGTGCCAGCAGCTCACTAGCGGGGGAAGTAGGCGATACGCAGTATTTT.

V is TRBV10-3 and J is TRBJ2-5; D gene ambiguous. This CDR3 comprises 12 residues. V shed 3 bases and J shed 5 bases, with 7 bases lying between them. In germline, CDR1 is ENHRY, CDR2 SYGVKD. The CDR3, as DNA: TGTGCCATCAGTGATGGTAGGGAGACCCAGTACTTC. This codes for CAISDGRETQYF.

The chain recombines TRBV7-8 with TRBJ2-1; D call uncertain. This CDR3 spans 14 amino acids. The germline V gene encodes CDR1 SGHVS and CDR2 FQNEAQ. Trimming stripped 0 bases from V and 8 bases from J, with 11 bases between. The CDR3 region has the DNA TGTGCCAGCAGCTTAGCGCTGTTTTGGGATGAGCAGTTCTTC. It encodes CASSLALFWDEQFF.

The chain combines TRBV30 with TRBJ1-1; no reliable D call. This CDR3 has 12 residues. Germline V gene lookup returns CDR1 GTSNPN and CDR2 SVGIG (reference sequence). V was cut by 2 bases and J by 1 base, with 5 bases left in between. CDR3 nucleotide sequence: TGTGCCTGGAGTAGGTGGAACACTGAAGCTTTCTTT. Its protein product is CAWSRWNTEAFF.

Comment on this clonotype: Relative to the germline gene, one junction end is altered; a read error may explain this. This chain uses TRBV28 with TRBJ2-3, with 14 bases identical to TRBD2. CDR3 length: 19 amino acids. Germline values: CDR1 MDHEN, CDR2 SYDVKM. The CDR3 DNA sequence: TGTGCCAGCTGTTTGGGACGTCTTCGACTAGCGGGGGGGAGGGATACGCAGTATTTT. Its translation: CASCLGRLRLAGGRDTQYF.

The DNA for the CDR3 is TGTGCCAGCAGCTTAGCGTGGAAGGAAGCCTACAATGAGCAGTTCTTC. It translates to CASSLAWKEAYNEQFF. This chain connects TRBV13 to TRBJ2-1; D not certain. V was pared by 1 base and J by 2 bases, with 12 bases between. Germline CDR1 PRHDT, CDR2 FYEKMQ (reference sequence). The CDR3 contains 16 residues. The whole variable domain, remainder taken from reference TRBV13 and TRBJ2-1, is AAGVIQSPRHLIKEKRETATLKCYPIPRHDTVYWYQQGPGQDPQFLISFYEKMQSDKGSIPDRFSAQQFSDYHSELNMSSLELGDSALYFCASSLAWKEAYNEQFFGPGTRLTVL.

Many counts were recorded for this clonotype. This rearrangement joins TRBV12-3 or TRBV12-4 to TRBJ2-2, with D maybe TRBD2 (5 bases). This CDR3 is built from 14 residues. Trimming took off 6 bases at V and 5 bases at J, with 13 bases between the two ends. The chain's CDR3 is CASSPPPGTGELFF. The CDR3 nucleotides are TGTGCCAGCAGCCCTCCCCCGGGGACCGGGGAGCTGTTTTTT.

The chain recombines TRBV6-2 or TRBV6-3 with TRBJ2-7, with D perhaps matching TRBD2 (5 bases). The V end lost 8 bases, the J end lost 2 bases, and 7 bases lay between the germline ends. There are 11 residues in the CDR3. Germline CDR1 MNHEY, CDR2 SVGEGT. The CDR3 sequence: CASQEAYEQYF. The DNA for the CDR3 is TGTGCCAGCCAGGAGGCCTACGAGCAGTACTTC.

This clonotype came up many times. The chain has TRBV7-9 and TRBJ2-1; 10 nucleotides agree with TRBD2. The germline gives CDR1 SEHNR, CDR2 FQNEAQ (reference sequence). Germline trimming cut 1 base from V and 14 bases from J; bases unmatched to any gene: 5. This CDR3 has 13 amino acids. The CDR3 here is CASSLGTSGGEFF. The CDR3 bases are TGTGCCAGCAGCTTAGGGACTAGCGGAGGAGAGTTCTTC.

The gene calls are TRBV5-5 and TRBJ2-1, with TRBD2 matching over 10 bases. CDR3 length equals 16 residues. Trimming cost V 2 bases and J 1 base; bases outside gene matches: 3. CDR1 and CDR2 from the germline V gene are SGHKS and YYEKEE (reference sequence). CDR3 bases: TGTGCCAGCAGCTTTCTAGCGGGGGAATCCTACAATGAGCAGTTCTTC. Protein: CASSFLAGESYNEQFF.

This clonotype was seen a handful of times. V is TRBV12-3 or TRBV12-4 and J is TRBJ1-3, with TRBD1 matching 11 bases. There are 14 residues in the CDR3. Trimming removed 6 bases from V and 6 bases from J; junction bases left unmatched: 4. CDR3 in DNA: TGTGCCAGCAGGTGGACAGGGGGCGCAAACACCATATATTTT. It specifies CASRWTGGANTIYF.

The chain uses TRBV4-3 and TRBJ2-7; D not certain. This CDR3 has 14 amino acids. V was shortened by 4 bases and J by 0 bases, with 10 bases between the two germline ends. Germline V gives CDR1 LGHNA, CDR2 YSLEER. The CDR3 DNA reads TGCGCCAGCAGCCTAAGTAGAAGCTCCTACGAGCAGTACTTC. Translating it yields CASSLSRSSYEQYF.